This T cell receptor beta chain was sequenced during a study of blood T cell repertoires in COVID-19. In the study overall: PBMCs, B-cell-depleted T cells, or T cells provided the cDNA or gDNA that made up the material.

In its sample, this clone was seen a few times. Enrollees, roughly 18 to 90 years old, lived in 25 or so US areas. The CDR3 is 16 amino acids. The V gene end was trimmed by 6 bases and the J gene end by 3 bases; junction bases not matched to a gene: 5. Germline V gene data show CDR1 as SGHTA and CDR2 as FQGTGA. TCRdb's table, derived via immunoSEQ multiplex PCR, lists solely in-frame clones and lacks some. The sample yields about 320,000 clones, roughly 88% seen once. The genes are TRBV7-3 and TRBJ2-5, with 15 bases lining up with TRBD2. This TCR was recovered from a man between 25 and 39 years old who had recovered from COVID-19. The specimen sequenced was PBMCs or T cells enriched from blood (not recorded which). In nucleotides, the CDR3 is TGTGCCAGCAGTCCTAGGACTAGCGGGGGGGAAGAGACCCAGTACTTC. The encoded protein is CASSPRTSGGEETQYF. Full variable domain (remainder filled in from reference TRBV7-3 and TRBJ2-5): GAGVSQTPSNKVTEKGKYVELRCDPISGHTALYWYRQSLGQGPEFLIYFQGTGAADDSGLPNDRFFAVRPEGSVSTLKIQRTERGDSAVYLCASSPRTSGGEETQYFGPGTRLLVL.